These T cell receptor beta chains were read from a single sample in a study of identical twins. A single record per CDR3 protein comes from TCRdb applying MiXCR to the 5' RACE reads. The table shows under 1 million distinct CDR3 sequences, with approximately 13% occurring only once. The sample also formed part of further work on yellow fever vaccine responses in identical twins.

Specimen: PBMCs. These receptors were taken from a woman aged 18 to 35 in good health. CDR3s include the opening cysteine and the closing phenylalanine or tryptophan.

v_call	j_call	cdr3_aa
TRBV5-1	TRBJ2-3	CASSTGGWTDTQYF
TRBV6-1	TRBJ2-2	CASSEPTSGIVAGELFF
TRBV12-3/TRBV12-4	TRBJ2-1	CASSPRAVGNEQFF
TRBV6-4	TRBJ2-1	CASSDSSGGSYNEQFF
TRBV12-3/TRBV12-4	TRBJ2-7	CASSLLGTAYEQYF
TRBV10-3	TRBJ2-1	CAISELTAGDHNEQFF
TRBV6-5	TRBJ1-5	CASSYTGTRFNQPQHF
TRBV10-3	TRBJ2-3	CAISLAGSTDTQYF
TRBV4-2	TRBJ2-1	CASRGLAGVGQFF
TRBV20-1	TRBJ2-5	CSARVAGHLEETQYF
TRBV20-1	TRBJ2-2	CSAKSSGGAGGELFF
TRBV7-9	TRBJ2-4	CASGDRKNIQYF
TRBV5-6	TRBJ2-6	CASSLDHSGANVLTF
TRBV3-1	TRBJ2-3	CASSYRLADTDTQYF
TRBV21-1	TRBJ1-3	CASRRLKTSILSSGNTIYF
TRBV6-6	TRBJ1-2	CASSRVEGIVTF
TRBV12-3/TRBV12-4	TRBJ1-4	CASSPRPNEKLFF
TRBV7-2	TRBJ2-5	CASSPRDRVGETQYF
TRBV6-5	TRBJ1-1	CASSYSFQGDEAFF
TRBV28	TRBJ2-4	CASSSGLPTTQYF
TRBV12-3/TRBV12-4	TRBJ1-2	CASSLGGFGYTF
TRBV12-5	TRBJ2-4	CALCFPLREQGAENIQYF
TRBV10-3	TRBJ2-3	CATKGETGMDTQYF
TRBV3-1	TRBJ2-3	CASSARQGVTDTQYF
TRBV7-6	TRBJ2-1	CASSSLEGPYNEQFF
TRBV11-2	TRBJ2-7	CASNDRTGTLEQYF
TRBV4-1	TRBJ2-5	CASSQVGPEGQTQYF
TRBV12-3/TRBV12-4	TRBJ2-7	CASSLGPQKLTYEQYF
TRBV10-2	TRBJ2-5	CASSDRVWETQYF
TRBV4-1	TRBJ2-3	CASSQDGMASGAPTDTQYF
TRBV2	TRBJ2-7	CASRAYEQYF
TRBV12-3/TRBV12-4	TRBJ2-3	CASRAGTSGSPDTQYF
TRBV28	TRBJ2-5	CAAGSGGGEETQYF
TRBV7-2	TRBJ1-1	CASSLVPGLSTEAFF
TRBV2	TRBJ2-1	CASRRGPREQFF
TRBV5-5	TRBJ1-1	CASSGVGGRDTEAFF
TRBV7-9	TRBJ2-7	CASSPAQGLSSYEQYF
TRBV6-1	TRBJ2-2	CASRPPGRIDTGELFF
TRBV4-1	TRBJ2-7	CASSQLTGTSSYEQYF